This T cell receptor (beta chain) was documented in a study of T cell repertoires in cytomegalovirus infection. Study summary: Indications of both CMV infection and matching HLA type were provided by public TCR beta signatures. Whole-study results and caveats: HLA-C-restricted CMV clonotypes gave the most frequent clonotype in two of eight donors. Pooled public TCR beta family frequency picked out CMV carriers with the relevant HLA.

TCRdb processed the reads anew with MiXCR; each CDR3 protein has one entry. This repertoire shows about a million distinct CDR3 sequences, around 30% found once; its top ten account for roughly an eighth. On this clonotype: Its antigen is not identified.

The sample was cultured CD8+ T cells from PBMCs, taken from culture after CMV antigen stimulation. The TCR sequence derives from a human donor in good health (CMV status not recorded). Some clones in this sample may be carry-over from other donors' samples.

CDR3 amino acids: CASRNRGVSYNEQFF. In nucleotides, the CDR3 is TGTGCCAGCAGGAATCGGGGGGTTTCCTACAATGAGCAGTTCTTC. J is TRBJ2-1 and V is TRBV6-1; the match to TRBD2 covers 7 bases. The CDR3 sequence is 15 residues long. CDR1 and CDR2 from the germline V gene are MNHNS and SASEGT. The J segment lost 1 base and the V segment lost 6 bases, leaving 6 bases of the junction unmatched.